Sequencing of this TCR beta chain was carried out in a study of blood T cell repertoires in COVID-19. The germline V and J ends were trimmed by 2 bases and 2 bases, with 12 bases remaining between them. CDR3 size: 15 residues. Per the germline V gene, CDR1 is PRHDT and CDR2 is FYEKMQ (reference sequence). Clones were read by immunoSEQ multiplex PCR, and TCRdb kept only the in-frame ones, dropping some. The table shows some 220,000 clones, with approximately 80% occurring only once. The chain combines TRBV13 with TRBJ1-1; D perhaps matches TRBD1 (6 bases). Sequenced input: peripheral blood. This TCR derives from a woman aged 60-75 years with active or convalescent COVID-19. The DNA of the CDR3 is TGTGCCAGCAGCTTATTTGGGGGCTTAAACACTGAAGCTTTCTTT. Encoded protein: CASSLFGGLNTEAFF.